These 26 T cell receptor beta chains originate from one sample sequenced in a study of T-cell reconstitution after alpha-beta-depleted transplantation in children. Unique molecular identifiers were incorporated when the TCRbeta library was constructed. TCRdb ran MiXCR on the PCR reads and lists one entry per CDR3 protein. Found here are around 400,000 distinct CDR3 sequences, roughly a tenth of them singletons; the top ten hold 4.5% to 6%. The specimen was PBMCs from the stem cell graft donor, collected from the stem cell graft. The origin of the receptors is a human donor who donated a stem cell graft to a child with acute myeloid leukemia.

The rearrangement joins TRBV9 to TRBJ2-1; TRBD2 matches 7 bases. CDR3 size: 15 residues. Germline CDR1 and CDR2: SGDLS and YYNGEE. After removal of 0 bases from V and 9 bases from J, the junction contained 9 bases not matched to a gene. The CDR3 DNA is TGTGCCAGCAGCGTAGTTGCGGGAGAGGTTCGTGAGCAGTTCTTC. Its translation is CASSVVAGEVREQFF.

In DNA, the CDR3 is TGTGCCAGCAGTGAAAAATATTCGGCGTTCTCCTACAATGAGCAGTTCTTC. Encoded protein: CASSEKYSAFSYNEQFF. The chain combines TRBV2 with TRBJ2-1; no definite D call. The CDR3 is 17 residues long. Looked up from germline, CDR1 is SNHLY and CDR2 is FYNNEI. Trimming stripped 2 bases from V and 0 bases from J, with 14 bases between.

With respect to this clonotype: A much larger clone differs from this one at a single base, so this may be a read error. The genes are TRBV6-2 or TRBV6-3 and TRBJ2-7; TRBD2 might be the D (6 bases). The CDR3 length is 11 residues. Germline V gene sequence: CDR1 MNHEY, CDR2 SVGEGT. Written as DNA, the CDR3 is TGTACCAGCAGCTTTGCGGGAACTGGGTACTTC. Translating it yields CTSSFAGTGYF.

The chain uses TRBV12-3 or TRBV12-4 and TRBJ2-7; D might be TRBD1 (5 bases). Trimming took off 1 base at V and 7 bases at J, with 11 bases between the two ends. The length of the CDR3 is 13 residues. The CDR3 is CASSLERGREQYF. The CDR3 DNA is TGTGCCAGCAGTTTAGAAAGGGGTCGGGAGCAGTACTTC.

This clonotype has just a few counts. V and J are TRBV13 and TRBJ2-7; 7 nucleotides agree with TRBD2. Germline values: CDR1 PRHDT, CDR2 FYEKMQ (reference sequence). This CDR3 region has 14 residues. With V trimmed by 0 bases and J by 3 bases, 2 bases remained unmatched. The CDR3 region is CASSLGRELYEQYF. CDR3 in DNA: TGTGCCAGCAGCTTAGGGCGGGAGCTCTACGAGCAGTACTTC.

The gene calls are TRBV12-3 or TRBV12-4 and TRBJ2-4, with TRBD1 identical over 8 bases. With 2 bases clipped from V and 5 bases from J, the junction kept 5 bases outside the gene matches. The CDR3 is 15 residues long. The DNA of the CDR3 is TGTGCCAGCAGTTTAATGGCAGGGGGCCAAAACATTCAGTACTTC. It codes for CASSLMAGGQNIQYF.

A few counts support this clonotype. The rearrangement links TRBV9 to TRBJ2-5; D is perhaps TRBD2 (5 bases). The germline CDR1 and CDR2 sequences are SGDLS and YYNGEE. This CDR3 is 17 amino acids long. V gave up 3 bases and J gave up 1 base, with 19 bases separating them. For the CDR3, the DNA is TGTGCCAGCAGCGAGAGACCGGGGAGAGATTTCCAAGAGACCCAGTACTTC. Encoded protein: CASSERPGRDFQETQYF.

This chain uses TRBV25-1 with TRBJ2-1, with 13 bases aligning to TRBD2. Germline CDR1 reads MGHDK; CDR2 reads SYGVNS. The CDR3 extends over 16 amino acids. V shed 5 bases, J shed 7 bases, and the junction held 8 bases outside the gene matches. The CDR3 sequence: CASSQWVTSGRNEQFF. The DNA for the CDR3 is TGTGCCAGCAGTCAATGGGTGACTAGCGGGAGGAATGAGCAGTTCTTC.

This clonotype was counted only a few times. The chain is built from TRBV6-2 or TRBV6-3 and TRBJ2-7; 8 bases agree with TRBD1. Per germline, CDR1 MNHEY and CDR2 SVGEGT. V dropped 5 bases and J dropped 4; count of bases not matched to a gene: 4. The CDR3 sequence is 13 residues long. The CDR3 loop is CASSRQGLYEQYV. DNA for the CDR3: TGTGCCAGCAGTCGACAGGGGCTATACGAGCAGTACGTC.

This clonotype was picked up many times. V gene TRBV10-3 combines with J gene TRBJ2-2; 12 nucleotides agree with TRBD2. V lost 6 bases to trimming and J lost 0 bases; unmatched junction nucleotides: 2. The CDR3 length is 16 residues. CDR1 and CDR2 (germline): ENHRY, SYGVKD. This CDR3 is CAISSSGGANTGELFF. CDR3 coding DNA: TGTGCCATCAGCTCTAGCGGGGGGGCGAACACCGGGGAGCTGTTTTTT.

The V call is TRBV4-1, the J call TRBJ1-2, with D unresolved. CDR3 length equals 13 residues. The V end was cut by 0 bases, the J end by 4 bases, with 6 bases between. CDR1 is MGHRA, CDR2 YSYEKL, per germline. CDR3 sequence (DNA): TGCGCCAGCAGCCAAGACATGGCCTATGGCTACACCTTC. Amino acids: CASSQDMAYGYTF.

CDR3 sequence: CASSIQGVADTQYF. DNA for the CDR3: TGTGCCAGCAGTATACAGGGAGTGGCAGATACGCAGTATTTT. V usage is TRBV6-5 and J usage is TRBJ2-3; TRBD1 is a possible D gene (6 bases). CDR1 is MNHEY and CDR2 is SVGAGI in the germline V gene. The CDR3 consists of 14 residues. Trimming cost V 5 bases and J 4 bases, with 13 bases left between them.

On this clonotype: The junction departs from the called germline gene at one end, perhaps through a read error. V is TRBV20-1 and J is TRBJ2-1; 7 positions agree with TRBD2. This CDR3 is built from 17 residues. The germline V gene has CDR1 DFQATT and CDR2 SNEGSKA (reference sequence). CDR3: CCARDRTGGSLFDEQFF. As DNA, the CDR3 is TGCTGTGCTAGAGATAGGACTGGCGGGAGTCTCTTCGATGAGCAGTTCTTC.

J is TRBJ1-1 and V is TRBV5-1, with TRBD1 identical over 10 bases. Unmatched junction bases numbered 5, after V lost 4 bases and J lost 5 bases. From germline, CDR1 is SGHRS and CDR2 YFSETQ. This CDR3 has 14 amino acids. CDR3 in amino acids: CASSRRDRGTEAFF. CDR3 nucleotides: TGCGCCAGCAGCCGGAGGGACAGGGGAACTGAAGCTTTCTTT. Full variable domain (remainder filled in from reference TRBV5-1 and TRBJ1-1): KAGVTQTPRYLIKTRGQQVTLSCSPISGHRSVSWYQQTPGQGLQFLFEYFSETQRNKGNFPGRFSGRQFSNSRSEMNVSTLELGDSALYLCASSRRDRGTEAFFGQGTRLTVV.

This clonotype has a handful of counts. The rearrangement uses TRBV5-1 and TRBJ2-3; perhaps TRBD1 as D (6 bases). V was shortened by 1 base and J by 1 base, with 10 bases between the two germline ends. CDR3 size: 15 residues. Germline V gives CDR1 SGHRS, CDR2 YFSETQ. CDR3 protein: CASSLTGMGTDTQYF. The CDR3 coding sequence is TGCGCCAGCAGCTTGACAGGGATGGGCACAGATACGCAGTATTTT.

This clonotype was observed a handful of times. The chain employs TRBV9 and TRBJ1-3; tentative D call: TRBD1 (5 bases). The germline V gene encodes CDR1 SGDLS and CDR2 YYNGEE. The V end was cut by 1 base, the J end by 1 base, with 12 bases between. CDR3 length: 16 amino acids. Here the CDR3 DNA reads TGTGCCAGCAGCGTAACGGGACCGATATCTGGAAACACCATATATTTT. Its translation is CASSVTGPISGNTIYF.

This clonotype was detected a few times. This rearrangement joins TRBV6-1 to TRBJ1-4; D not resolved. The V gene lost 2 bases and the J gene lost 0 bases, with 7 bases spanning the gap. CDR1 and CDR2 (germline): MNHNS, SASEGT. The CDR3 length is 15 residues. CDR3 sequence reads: CASSETLATNEKLFF. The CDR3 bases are TGTGCCAGCAGTGAAACCCTAGCAACTAATGAAAAACTGTTTTTT.

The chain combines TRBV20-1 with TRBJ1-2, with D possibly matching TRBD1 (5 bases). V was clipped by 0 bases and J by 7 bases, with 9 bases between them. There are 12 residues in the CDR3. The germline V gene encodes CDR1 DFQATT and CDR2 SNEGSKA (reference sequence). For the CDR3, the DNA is TGCAGTGCTAGAGATGGGGCGGTTGGCTACACCTTC. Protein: CSARDGAVGYTF.

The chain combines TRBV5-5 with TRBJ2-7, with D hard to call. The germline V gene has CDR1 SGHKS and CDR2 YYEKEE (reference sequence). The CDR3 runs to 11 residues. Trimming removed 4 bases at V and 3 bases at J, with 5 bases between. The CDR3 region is CASSRNYEQYF. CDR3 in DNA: TGTGCCAGCAGCCGAAACTACGAGCAGTACTTC.

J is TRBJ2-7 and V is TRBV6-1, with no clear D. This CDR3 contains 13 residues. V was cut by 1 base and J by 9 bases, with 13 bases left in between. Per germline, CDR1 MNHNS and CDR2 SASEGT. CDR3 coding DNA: TGTGCCAGCAGTGAAGTCGGTCTGGATGGGCAGTACGTC. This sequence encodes CASSEVGLDGQYV.

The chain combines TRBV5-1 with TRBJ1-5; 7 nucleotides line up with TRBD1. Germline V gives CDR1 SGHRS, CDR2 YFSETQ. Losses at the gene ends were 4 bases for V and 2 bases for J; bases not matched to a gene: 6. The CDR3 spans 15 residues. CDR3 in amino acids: CASSRTGEGNQPQHF. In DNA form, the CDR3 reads TGCGCCAGCAGCAGAACAGGGGAGGGCAATCAGCCCCAGCATTTT.

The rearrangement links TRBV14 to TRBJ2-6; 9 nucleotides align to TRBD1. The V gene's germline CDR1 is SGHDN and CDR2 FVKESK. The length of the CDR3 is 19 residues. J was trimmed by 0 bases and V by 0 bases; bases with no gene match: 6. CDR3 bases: TGTGCCAGCAGCCAAGAGGACAGGGGCTTCTTCTCTGGGGCCAACGTCCTGACTTTC. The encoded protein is CASSQEDRGFFSGANVLTF. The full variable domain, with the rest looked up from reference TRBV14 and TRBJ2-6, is EAGVTQFPSHSVIEKGQTVTLRCDPISGHDNLYWYRRVMGKEIKFLLHFVKESKQDESGMPNNRFLAERTGGTYSTLKVQPAELEDSGVYFCASSQEDRGFFSGANVLTFGAGSRLTVL.

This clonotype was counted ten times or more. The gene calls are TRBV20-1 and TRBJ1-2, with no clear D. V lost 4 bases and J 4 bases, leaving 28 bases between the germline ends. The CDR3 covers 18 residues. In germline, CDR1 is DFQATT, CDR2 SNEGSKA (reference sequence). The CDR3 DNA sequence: TGCAGTGCTATATCCGGCGACTCAAGGGCCAGGCGCGGCTATGGCTACACCTTC. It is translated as CSAISGDSRARRGYGYTF.

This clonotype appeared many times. CDR3 in amino acids: CSVAPGVYEQYF. CDR3 bases: TGCAGCGTTGCACCGGGCGTCTACGAGCAGTACTTC. This chain links TRBV29-1 with TRBJ2-7; D is unclear. The germline CDR1 and CDR2 sequences are SQVTM and ANQGSEA. CDR3 length: 12 residues. V shed 4 bases and J shed 3 bases, with 10 bases lying between them.

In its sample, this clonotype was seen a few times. CDR3 nucleotides: TGTGCCAGCAGGTTTAGGGAGTACAATGAGCAGTTCTTC. Amino acids: CASRFREYNEQFF. The J gene is TRBJ2-1, the V gene TRBV12-3 or TRBV12-4; possible D gene TRBD2, 5 bases. Trimming cost V 6 bases and J 4 bases, with 10 bases left between them. CDR3 length: 13 residues.

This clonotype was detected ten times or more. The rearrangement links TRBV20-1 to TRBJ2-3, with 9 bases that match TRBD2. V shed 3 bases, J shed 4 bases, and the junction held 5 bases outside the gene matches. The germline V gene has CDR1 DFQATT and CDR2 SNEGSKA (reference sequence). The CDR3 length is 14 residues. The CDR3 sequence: CSASGAGGADTQYF. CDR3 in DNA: TGCAGTGCTAGTGGCGCGGGAGGGGCAGATACGCAGTATTTT.